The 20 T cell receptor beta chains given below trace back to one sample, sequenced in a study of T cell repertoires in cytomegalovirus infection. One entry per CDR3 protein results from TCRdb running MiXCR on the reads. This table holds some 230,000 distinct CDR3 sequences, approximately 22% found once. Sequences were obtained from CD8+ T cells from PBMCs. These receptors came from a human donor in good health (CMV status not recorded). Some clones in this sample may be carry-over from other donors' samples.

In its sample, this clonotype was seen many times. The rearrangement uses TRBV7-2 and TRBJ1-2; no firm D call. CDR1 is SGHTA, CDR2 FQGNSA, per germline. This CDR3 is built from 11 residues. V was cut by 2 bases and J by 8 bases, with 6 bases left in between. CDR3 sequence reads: CASSLTRGYTF. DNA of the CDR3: TGTGCCAGCAGCTTAACCAGAGGCTACACCTTC. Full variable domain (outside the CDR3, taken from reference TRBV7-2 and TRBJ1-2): GAGVSQSPSNKVTEKGKDVELRCDPISGHTALYWYRQSLGQGLEFLIYFQGNSAPDKSGLPSDRFSAERTGGSVSTLTIQRTQQEDSAVYLCASSLTRGYTFGSGTRLTVV.

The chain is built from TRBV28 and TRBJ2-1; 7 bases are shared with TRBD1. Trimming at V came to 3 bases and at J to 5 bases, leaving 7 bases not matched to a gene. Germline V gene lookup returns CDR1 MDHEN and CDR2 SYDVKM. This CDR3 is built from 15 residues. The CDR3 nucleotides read TGTGCCAGCAGTTTTAGAGACAGGGTGGACAATGAGCAGTTCTTC. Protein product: CASSFRDRVDNEQFF.

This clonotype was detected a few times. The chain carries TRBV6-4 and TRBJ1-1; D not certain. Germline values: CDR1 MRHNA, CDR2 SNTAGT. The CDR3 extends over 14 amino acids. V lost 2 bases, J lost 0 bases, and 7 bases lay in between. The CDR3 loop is CASSDRDMNTEAFF. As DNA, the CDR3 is TGTGCCAGCAGTGACAGAGACATGAACACTGAAGCTTTCTTT.

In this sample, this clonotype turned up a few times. CDR3 nucleotide sequence: TGTGCCAGCAGCTTAGAGGCCGGGTTTAGCTCCTACGAGCAGTACTTC. Translation gives CASSLEAGFSSYEQYF. This chain connects TRBV11-2 to TRBJ2-7; D gene ambiguous. The V end lost 0 bases, the J end lost 0 bases, and 12 bases lay between the germline ends. Germline V gene lookup returns CDR1 SGHAT and CDR2 FQNNGV. The CDR3 is 16 residues long.

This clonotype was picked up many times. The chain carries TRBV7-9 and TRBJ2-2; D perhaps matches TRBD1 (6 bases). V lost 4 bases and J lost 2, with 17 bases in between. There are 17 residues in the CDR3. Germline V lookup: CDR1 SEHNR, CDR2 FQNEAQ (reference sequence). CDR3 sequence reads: CASSWTPGTPNTGELFF. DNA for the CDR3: TGTGCCAGCAGCTGGACCCCCGGGACACCTAACACCGGGGAGCTGTTTTTT.

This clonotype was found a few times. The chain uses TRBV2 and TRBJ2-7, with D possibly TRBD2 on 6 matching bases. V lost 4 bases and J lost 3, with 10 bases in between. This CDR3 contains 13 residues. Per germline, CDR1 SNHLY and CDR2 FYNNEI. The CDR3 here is CASSAGDVYEQYF. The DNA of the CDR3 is TGTGCCAGCAGTGCGGGGGACGTCTACGAGCAGTACTTC.

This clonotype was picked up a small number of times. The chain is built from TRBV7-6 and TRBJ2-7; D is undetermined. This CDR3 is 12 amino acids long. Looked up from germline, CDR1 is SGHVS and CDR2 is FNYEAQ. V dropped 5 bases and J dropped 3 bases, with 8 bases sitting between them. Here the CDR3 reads CASSPGRYEQYF. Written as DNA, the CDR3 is TGTGCCAGCAGCCCCGGCCGCTACGAGCAGTACTTC. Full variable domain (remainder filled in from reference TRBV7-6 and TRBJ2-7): GAGVSQSPRYKVTKRGQDVALRCDPISGHVSLYWYRQALGQGPEFLTYFNYEAQQDKSGLPNDRFSAERPEGSISTLTIQRTEQRDSAMYRCASSPGRYEQYFGPGTRLTVT.

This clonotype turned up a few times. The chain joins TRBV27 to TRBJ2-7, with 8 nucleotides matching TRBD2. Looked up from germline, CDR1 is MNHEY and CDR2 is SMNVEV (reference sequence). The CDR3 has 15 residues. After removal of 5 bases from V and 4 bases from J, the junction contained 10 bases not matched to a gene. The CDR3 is CASSPRRGAPYEQYF. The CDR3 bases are TGTGCCAGCAGTCCCAGGCGGGGGGCACCGTACGAGCAGTACTTC.

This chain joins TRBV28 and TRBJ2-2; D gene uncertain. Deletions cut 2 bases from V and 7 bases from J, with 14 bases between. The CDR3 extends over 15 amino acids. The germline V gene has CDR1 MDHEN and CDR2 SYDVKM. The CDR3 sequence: CASSLIGLTHGELFF. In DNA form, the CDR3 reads TGTGCCAGCAGTTTAATCGGCCTCACCCACGGGGAGCTGTTTTTT.

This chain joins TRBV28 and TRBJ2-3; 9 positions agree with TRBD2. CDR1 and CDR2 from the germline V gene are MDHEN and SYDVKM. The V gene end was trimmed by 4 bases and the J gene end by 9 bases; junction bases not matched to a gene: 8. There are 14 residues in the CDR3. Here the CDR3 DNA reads TGTGCCAGCAGTTATCTAGCGGGGTCCGCAACGCAGTATTTT. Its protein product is CASSYLAGSATQYF.

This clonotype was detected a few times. CDR3 bases: TGTGCCAGCAGGCCTTTAATCACGTCGACCTACAATGAGCAGTTCTTC. Residues: CASRPLITSTYNEQFF. The chain employs TRBV27 and TRBJ2-1; D ambiguous. V lost 6 bases to trimming and J lost 2 bases, with 17 bases between them. This CDR3 contains 16 residues. Per the germline V gene, CDR1 is MNHEY and CDR2 is SMNVEV (reference sequence).

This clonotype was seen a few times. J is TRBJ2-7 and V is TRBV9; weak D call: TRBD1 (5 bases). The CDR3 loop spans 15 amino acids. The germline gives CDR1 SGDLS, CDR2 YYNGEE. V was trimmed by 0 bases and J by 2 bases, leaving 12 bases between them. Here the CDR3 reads CASSVDTGHTYEQYF. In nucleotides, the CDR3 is TGTGCCAGCAGCGTAGATACAGGCCATACCTACGAGCAGTACTTC.

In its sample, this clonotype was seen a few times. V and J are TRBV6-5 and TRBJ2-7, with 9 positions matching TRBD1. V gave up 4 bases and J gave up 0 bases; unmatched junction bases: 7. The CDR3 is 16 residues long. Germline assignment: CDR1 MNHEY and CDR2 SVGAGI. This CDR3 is CASSFTGTGSSYEQYF. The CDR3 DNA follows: TGTGCCAGCAGTTTCACCGGGACAGGGTCCTCCTACGAGCAGTACTTC.

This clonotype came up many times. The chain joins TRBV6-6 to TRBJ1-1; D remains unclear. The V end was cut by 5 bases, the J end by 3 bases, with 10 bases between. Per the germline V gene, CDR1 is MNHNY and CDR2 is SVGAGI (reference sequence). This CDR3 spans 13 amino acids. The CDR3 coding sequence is TGTGCCAGCAGTCGGCCATTACACACTGAAGCTTTCTTT. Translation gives CASSRPLHTEAFF.

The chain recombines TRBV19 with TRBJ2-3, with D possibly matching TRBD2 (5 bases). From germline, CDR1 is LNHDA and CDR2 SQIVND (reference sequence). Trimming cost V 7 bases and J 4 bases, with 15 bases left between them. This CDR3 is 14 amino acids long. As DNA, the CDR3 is TGTGCCAGTATGATTGCAGACGGGGCAGATACGCAGTATTTT. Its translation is CASMIADGADTQYF.

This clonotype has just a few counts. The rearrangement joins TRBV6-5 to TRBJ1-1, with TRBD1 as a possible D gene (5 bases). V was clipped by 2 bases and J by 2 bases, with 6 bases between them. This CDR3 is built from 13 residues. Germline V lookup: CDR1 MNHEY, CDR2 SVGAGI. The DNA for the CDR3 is TGTGCCAGCAGTTACGACAGAAACACTGAAGCTTTCTTT. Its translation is CASSYDRNTEAFF.

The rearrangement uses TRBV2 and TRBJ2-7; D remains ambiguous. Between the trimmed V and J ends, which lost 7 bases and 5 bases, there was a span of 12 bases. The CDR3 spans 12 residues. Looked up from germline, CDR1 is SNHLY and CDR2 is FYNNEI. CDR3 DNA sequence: TGTGCCAGCATTATGGGCTTCGACGAGCAGTACTTC. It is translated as CASIMGFDEQYF.

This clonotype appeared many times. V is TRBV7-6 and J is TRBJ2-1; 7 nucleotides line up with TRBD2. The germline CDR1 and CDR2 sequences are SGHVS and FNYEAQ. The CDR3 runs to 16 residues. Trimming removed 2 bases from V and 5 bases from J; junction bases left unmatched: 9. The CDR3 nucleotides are TGTGCCAGCAGCTTAAGGGCGGGGGACCCCAACAATGAGCAGTTCTTC. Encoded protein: CASSLRAGDPNNEQFF. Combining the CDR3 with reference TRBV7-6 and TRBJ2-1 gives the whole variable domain GAGVSQSPRYKVTKRGQDVALRCDPISGHVSLYWYRQALGQGPEFLTYFNYEAQQDKSGLPNDRFSAERPEGSISTLTIQRTEQRDSAMYRCASSLRAGDPNNEQFFGPGTRLTVL.

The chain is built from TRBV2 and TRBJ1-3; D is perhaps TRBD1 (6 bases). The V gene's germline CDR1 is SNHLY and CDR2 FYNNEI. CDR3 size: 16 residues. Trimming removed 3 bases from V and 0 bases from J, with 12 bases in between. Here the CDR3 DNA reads TGTGCCAGCAGTGATACAGACAGGTACTCTGGAAACACCATATATTTT. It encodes CASSDTDRYSGNTIYF. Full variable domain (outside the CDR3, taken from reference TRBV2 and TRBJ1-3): EPEVTQTPSHQVTQMGQEVILRCVPISNHLYFYWYRQILGQKVEFLVSFYNNEISEKSEIFDDQFSVERPDGSNFTLKIRSTKLEDSAMYFCASSDTDRYSGNTIYFGEGSWLTVV.

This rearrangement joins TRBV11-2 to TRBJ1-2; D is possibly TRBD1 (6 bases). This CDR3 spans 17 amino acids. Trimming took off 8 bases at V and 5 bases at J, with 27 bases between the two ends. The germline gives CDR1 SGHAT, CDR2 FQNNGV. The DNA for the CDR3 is TGTGCCAGCGAAGCAGGCTCCCAAACGGGGGCGATATATGGCTACACCTTC. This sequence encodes CASEAGSQTGAIYGYTF.